This T cell receptor (beta chain) was observed in a study of T cells in Graves' hyperthyroidism and ophthalmopathy. Study results and caveats: Expanded thyroid clonotypes (above 0.001) were mostly also found in blood.

This clonotype came up many times. Its antigen remains unidentified. After removal of 7 bases from V and 13 bases from J, the junction contained 9 bases not matched to a gene. Germline CDR1 reads MDHEN; CDR2 reads SYDVKM. The CDR3 runs to 13 residues. TCR beta CDR3 sequences were amplified from RNA transcripts. TCR CDR3 regions were first amplified by RT-PCR with HTBI primers. TCRdb ran MiXCR on the multiplex PCR reads and lists one entry per CDR3 protein. The repertoire includes approximately 710,000 distinct CDR3 sequences, approximately 15% of them detected once, and about a sixth sits in the top ten.

The material sequenced was blood. This clonotype originated in a man over 45 with Graves' hyperthyroidism. This chain links TRBV28 with TRBJ1-6; 8 bases are a match to TRBD1. CDR3 in amino acids: CASMDRAREPLHF. The CDR3 DNA follows: TGTGCCAGCATGGACAGGGCGCGCGAGCCCCTCCACTTT.